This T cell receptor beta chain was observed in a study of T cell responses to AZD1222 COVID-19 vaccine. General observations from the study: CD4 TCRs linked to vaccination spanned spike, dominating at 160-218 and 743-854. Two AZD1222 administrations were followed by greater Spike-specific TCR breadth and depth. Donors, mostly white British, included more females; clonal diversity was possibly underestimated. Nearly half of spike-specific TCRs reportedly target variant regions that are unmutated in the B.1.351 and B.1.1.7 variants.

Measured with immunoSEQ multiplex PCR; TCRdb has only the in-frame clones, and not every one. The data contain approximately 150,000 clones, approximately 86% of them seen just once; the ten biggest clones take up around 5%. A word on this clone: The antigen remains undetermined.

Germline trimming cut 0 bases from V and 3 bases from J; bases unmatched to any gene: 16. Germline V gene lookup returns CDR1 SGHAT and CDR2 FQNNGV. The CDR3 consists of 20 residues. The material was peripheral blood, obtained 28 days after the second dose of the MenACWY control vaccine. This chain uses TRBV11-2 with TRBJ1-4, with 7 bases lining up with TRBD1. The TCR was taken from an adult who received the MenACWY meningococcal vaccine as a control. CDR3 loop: CASSLDLFTGELGANEKLFF. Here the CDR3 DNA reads TGTGCCAGCAGCTTAGATTTGTTCACAGGGGAGCTCGGGGCTAATGAAAAACTGTTTTTT.